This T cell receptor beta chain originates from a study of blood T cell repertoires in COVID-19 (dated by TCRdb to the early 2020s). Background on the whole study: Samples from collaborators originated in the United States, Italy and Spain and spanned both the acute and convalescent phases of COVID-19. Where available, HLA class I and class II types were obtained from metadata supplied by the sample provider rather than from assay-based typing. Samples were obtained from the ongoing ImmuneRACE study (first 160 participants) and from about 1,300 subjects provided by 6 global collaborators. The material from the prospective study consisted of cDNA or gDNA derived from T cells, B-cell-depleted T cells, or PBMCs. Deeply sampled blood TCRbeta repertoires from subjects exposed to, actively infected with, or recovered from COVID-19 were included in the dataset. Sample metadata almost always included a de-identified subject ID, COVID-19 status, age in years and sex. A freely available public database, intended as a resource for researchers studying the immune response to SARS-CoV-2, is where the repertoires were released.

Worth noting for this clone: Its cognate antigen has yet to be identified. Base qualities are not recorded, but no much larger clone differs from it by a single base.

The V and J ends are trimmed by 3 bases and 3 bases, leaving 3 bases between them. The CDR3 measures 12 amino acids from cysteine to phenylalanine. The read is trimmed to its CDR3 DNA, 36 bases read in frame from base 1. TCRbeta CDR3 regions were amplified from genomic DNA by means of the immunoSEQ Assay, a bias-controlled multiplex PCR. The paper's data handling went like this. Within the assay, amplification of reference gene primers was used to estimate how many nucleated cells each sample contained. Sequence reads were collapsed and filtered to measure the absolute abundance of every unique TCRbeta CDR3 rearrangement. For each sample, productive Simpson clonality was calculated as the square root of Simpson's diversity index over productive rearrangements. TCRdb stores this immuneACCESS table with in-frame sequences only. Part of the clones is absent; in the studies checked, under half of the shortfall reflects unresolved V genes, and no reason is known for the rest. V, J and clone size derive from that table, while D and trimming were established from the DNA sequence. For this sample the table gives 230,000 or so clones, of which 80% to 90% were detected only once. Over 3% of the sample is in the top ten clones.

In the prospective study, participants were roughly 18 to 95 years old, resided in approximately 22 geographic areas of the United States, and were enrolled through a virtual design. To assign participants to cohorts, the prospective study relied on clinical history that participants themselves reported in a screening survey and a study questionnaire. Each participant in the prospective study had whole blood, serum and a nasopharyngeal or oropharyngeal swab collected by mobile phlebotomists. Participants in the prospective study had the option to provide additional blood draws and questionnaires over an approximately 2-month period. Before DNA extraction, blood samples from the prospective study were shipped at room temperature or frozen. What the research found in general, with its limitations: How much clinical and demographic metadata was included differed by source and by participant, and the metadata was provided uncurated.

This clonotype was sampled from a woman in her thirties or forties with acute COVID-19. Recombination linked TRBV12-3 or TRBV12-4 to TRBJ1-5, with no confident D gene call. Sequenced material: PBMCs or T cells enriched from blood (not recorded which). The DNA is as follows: TGTGCCAGCAGTTTGGCCAATCAGCCCCAGCATTTT. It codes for CASSLANQPQHF.